The T cell receptor beta chain described here comes from a study of blood T cell repertoires in COVID-19 (dated by TCRdb to the early 2020s). The study in broad terms: Collaborator samples came from the United States, Italy and Spain and covered acute and convalescent phases of COVID-19. The repertoires were released in a freely available public database meant as a resource for research on the immune response to SARS-CoV-2. The samples were drawn from two sources: the first 160 participants of the ongoing ImmuneRACE study, and 1,254 subjects contributed by 6 global collaborators. The prospective study material was composed of cDNA or gDNA derived from T cells, B-cell-depleted T cells, or PBMCs. Where available, HLA class I and class II types were obtained from metadata supplied by the sample provider rather than from assay-based typing. The sample metadata nearly always contained a de-identified subject ID, COVID-19 status, age in years and sex. Subjects who had been exposed to COVID-19, were actively infected with it, or had recovered from it provided the deeply sampled blood TCRbeta repertoires that made up the dataset.

The CDR1 and CDR2 encoded by the germline V gene are KGHSH and LQKENI. Inclusive of the bounding cysteine and phenylalanine, the CDR3 is 14 residues long. CDR3 DNA only is kept here, 42 bases in frame from base 1. Trimming costs V 6 bases and J 7 bases, and their ends lie 19 bases apart. What the study reported, not specific to this receptor: How much clinical and demographic metadata was included differed by source and by participant, and the metadata was provided uncurated.

The immunoSEQ Assay, a bias-controlled multiplex PCR, was used to amplify TCRbeta CDR3 regions from genomic DNA. Per the source publication's procedure: Nucleated cell counts per sample were estimated from amplification of reference gene primers within the assay. Sequence reads were collapsed and filtered to measure the absolute abundance of every unique TCRbeta CDR3 rearrangement. For each sample, productive Simpson clonality was calculated as the square root of Simpson's diversity index over productive rearrangements. Sourced from immuneACCESS, this table was stored by TCRdb with only in-frame sequences that have V and J called. A share of the clones is absent; for the studies checked, an unresolved V gene accounts for under half, and the remainder has no known explanation. The V and J calls and clone size are taken from that table; D and trimming were inferred from the DNA. This sample gives tens of thousands of clones in total; just over 85% of them show up just once. The top ten hold around 22% of the sample.

On this clone: What this receptor recognizes is not known. Per-base quality was not reported, and no clone a single base away is much larger than it.

Each collaborating institution followed its own protocols to collect whole blood in K2EDTA tubes. For TCRbeta analysis, collaborator samples were shipped as frozen whole blood, as isolated PBMCs, or as DNA extracted from either sample type. The TCR was taken from an older man in a cohort sampled during active COVID-19. The chain joins TRBV18 to TRBJ2-7; 6 matching bases give a weak D call of TRBD1. The specimen was peripheral blood. The CDR3 here reads CASSPGIAGEEQYF. The nucleotides read TGTGCCAGCTCCCCCGGGATAGCAGGGGAGGAGCAGTACTTC.